The present TCR beta chain was sequenced within a study of blood T cell repertoires in COVID-19. Study-level information: Whether acute or convalescent, the COVID-19 samples came from the United States, Italy and Spain. PBMCs, B-cell-depleted T cells, or T cells were the source of the cDNA or gDNA that made up the material.

Per the original data handling: Nucleated cell counts were estimated from reference gene primer amplification. The repertoire was sequenced with immunoSEQ multiplex PCR; TCRdb's copy has only in-frame clones and lacks some. That table supplies the V and J calls and clone size; D and trimming were determined from the DNA. The repertoire holds 100,000 to 120,000 clones, with 85% as singletons. The V segment lost 6 bases and the J segment 6 bases; nucleotides outside the gene matches: 8. CDR3 length equals 15 residues. Germline lookup yields CDR1 SGHTA and CDR2 FQGTGA. Specimen: peripheral blood. The chain carries TRBV7-3 and TRBJ2-2; TRBD2 matches at 9 bases. This receptor was taken from a human donor in a cohort sampled during active COVID-19. The CDR3 nucleotides read TGTGCCAGCAGAAGGACTAGCGTCGGGTCCGGGGAGCTGTTTTTT. It codes for CASRRTSVGSGELFF.